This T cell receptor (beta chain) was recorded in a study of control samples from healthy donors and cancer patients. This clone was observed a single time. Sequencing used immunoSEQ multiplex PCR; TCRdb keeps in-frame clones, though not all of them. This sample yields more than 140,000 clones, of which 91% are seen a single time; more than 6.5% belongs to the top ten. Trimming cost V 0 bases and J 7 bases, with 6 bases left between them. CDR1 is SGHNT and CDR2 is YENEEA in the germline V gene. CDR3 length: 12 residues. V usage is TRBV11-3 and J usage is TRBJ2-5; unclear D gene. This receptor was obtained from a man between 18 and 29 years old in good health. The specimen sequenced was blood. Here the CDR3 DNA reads TGTGCCAGCAGCTTAGATTCGGGGACCCAGTACTTC. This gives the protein CASSLDSGTQYF.